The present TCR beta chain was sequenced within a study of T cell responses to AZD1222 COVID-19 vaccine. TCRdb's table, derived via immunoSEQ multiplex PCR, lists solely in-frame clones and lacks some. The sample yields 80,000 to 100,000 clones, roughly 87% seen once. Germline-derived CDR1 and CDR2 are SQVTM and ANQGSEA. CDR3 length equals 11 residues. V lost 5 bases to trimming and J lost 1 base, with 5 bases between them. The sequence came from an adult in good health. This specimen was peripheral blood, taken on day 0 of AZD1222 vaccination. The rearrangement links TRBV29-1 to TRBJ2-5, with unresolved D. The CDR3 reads CSVQPQETQYF. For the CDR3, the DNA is TGCAGCGTTCAACCCCAAGAGACCCAGTACTTC.